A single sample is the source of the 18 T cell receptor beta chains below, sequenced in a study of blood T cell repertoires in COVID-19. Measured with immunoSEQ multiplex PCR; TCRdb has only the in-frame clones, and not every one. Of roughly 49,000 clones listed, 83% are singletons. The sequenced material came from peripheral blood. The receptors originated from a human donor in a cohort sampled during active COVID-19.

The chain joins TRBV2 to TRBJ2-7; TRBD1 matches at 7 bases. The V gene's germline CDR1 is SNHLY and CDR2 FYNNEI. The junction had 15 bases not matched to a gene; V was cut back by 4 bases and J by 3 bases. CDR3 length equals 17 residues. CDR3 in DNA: TGTGCCAGCAGTGCAGTTACCGGGACAGAATTCGTCTACGAGCAGTACTTC. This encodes CASSAVTGTEFVYEQYF. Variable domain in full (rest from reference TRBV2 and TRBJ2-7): EPEVTQTPSHQVTQMGQEVILRCVPISNHLYFYWYRQILGQKVEFLVSFYNNEISEKSEIFDDQFSVERPDGSNFTLKIRSTKLEDSAMYFCASSAVTGTEFVYEQYFGPGTRLTVT.

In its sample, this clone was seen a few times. For the CDR3, the DNA is TGTGCCAGCAGCGACAGGGGTGTAAACACTGAAGCTTTCTTT. This translates into CASSDRGVNTEAFF. This rearrangement joins TRBV5-4 to TRBJ1-1, with 8 bases lining up with TRBD1. The CDR3 contains 14 residues. Per germline, CDR1 SGHNT and CDR2 YYREEE (reference sequence). Trimming at V came to 4 bases and at J to 2 bases, leaving 4 bases not matched to a gene.

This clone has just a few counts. CDR3 residues: CASGQGKSNTEAFF. The CDR3 coding sequence is TGTGCCAGTGGACAGGGAAAATCGAACACTGAAGCTTTCTTT. The chain recombines TRBV2 with TRBJ1-1, with TRBD1 matching 8 bases. J gave up 1 base and V 9 bases, and 7 bases lay outside the gene matches. The germline V gene encodes CDR1 SNHLY and CDR2 FYNNEI. The CDR3 runs to 14 residues.

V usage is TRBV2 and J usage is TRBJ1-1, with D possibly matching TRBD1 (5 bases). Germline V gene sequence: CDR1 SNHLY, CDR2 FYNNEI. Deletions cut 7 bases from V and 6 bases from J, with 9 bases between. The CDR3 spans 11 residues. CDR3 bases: TGTGCCAGCATTCAGGGCCCTGAAGCTTTCTTT. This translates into CASIQGPEAFF.

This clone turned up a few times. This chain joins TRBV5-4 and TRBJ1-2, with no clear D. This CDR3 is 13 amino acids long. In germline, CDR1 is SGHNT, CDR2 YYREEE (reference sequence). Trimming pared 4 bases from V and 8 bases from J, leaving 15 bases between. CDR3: CASSEDHSGGYTF. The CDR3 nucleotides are TGTGCCAGCAGCGAAGATCACTCGGGAGGCTACACCTTC. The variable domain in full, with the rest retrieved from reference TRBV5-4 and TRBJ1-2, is ETGVTQSPTHLIKTRGQQVTLRCSSQSGHNTVSWYQQALGQGPQFIFQYYREEENGRGNFPPRFSGLQFPNYSSELNVNALELDDSALYLCASSEDHSGGYTFGSGTRLTVV.

CDR3 in amino acids: CAIKRDRGLTGELFF. CDR3 coding DNA: TGTGCCATCAAACGGGACAGGGGGCTGACCGGGGAGCTGTTTTTT. This chain joins TRBV10-3 and TRBJ2-2, with 12 bases identical to TRBD1. Losses at the gene ends were 7 bases for V and 5 bases for J; bases not matched to a gene: 5. The germline gives CDR1 ENHRY, CDR2 SYGVKD. This CDR3 region has 15 residues.

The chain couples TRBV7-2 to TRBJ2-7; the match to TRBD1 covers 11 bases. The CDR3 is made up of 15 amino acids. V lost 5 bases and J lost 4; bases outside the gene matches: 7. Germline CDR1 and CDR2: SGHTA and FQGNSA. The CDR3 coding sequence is TGTGCCAGCAGCCTCCGGGACAGGGGGGCATACGAGCAGTACTTC. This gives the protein CASSLRDRGAYEQYF.

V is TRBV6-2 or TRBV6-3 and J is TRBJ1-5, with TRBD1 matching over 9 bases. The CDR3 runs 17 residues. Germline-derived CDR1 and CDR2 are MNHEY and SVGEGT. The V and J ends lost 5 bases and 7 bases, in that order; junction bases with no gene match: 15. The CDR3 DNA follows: TGTGCCAGCAGTCAAGGATCCCGGGACAGGGTCCGCCAGCCCCAGCATTTT. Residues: CASSQGSRDRVRQPQHF.

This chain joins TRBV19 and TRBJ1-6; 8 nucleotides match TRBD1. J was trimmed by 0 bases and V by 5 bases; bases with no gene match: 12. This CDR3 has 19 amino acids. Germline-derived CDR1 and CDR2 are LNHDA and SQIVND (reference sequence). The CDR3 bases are TGTGCCAGTAGTGCAAACCGGGACAGGTCCAGCTCCTATAATTCACCCCTCCACTTT. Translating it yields CASSANRDRSSSYNSPLHF.

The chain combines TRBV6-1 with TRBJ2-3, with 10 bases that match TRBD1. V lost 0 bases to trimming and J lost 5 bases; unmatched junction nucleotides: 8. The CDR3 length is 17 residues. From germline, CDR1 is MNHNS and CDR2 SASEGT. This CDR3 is CASSEALRQGARDTQYF. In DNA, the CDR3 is TGTGCCAGCAGTGAAGCGCTCCGACAGGGGGCAAGAGATACGCAGTATTTT.

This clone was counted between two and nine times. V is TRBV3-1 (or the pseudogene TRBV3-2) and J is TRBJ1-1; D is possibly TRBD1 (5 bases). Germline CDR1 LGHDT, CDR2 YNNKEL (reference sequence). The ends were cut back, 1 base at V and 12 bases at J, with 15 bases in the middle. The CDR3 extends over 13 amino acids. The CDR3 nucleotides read TGTGCCAGCAGCCAAGGGCAGGGAAGGGAAACTTTCTTT. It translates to CASSQGQGRETFF.

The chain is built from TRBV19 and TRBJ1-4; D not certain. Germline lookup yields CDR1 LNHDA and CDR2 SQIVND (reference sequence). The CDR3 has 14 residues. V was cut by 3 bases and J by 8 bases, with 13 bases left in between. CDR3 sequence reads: CASSMNLGGEKLFF. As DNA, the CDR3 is TGTGCCAGTAGTATGAATCTGGGCGGGGAAAAACTGTTTTTT.

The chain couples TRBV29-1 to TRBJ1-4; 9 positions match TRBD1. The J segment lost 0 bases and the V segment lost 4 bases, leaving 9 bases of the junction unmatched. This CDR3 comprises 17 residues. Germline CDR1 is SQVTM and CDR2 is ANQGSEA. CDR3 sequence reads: CSVGTGQGLATNEKLFF. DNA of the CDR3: TGCAGCGTTGGTACGGGACAGGGACTTGCAACTAATGAAAAACTGTTTTTT.

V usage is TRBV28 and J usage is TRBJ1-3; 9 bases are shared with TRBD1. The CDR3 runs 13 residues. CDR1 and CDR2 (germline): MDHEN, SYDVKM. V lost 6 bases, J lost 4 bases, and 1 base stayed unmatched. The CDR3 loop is CASSTGGGNTIYF. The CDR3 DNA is TGTGCCAGCAGCACAGGGGGCGGAAACACCATATATTTT.

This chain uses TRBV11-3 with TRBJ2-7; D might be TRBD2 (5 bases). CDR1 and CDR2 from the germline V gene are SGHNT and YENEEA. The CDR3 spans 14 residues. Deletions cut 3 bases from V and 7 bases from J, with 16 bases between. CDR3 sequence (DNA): TGTGCCAGCAGCTTGGGAGACACCTCGGGGGAGCAGTACTTC. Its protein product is CASSLGDTSGEQYF. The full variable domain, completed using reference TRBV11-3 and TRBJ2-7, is EAGVVQSPRYKIIEKKQPVAFWCNPISGHNTLYWYLQNLGQGPELLIRYENEEAVDDSQLPKDRFSAERLKGVDSTLKIQPAELGDSAVYLCASSLGDTSGEQYFGPGTRLTVT.

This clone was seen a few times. CDR3 amino acids: CASSSGWYGYTF. The DNA for the CDR3 is TGTGCCAGTAGTTCGGGGTGGTATGGCTACACCTTC. The rearrangement joins TRBV19 to TRBJ1-2; D not resolved. Between the trimmed V and J ends, which lost 5 bases and 5 bases, there was a span of 9 bases. This CDR3 is 12 amino acids long. Per the germline V gene, CDR1 is LNHDA and CDR2 is SQIVND (reference sequence).

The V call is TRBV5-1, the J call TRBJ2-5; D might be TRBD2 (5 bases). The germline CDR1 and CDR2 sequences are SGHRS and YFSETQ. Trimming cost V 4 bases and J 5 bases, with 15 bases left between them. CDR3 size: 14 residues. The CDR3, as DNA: TGCGCCAGCAGCCTCGACTTGAGGGTGGAGACCCAGTACTTC. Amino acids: CASSLDLRVETQYF.

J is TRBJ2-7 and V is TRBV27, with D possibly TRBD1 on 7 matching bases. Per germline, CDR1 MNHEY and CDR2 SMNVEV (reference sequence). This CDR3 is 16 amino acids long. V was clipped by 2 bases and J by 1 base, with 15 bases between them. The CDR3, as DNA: TGTGCCAGCAGTTTAACTTCGGGGGACAGTTCCTACGAGCAGTACTTC. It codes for CASSLTSGDSSYEQYF.